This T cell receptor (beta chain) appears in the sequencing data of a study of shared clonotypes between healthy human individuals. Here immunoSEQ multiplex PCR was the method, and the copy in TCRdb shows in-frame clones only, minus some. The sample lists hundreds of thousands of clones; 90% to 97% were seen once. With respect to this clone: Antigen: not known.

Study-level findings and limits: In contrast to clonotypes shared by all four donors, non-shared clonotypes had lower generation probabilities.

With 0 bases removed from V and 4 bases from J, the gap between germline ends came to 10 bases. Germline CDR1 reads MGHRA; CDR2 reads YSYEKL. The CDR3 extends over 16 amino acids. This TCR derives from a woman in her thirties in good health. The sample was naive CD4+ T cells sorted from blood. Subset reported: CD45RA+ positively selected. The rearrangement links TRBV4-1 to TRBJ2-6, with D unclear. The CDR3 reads CASSQDYSSGANVLTF. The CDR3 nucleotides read TGCGCCAGCAGCCAAGATTACAGCTCAGGGGCCAACGTCCTGACTTTC.